Following are 3 T cell receptor beta chains from one sample sequenced in a study of graft-versus-host responses after intestinal transplantation. Repertoires were generated with immunoSEQ multiplex PCR, while TCRdb's copy carries only in-frame clones and drops some. Altogether approximately 18,000 clones are present, 79% being singletons, with the ten largest covering about 8%. The graft tissue was processed, and this released both intraepithelial and lamina propria lymphocytes. The specimen comprised ileum tissue, sampled approximately 61 weeks after intestinal transplant. The receptors were gathered from a human patient who received an intestinal transplant, so some T cells may come from the graft donor.

This clone appeared a few times. This chain uses TRBV18 with TRBJ1-1, with no clear D. This CDR3 has 11 amino acids. V was shortened by 2 bases and J by 7 bases, with 5 bases between the two germline ends. Germline V gene data show CDR1 as KGHSH and CDR2 as LQKENI. The CDR3 DNA sequence: TGTGCCAGCTCACCAGGGAATGAAGCTTTCTTT. Translating it yields CASSPGNEAFF.

This chain uses TRBV21-1 with TRBJ1-2. TRBV21-1 is shown as a pseudogene. The CDR3 loop spans 14 amino acids. CDR3 in amino acids: CASSKAAPNYGYTF. CDR3 nucleotide sequence: TGTGCCAGCAGCAAAGCGGCGCCTAACTATGGCTACACCTTC.

Notes on this clone: A much larger clonotype is one base distant, so this may be a read error. The sample holds other DNA sequences that translate to the same CDR3. The CDR3 spells CASSPRSGDGYTF. In DNA form, the CDR3 reads TGTGCCAGCTCACCACGTTCGGGGGATGGCTACACCTTC. The chain employs TRBV18 and TRBJ1-2; tentative D call: TRBD1 (5 bases). Per the germline V gene, CDR1 is KGHSH and CDR2 is LQKENI. This CDR3 has 13 residues. V dropped 1 base and J dropped 6 bases, with 9 bases sitting between them.